The 11 T cell receptor beta chains reported below all come from one sample, sequenced in a study of breast tumors, draining lymph nodes, adjacent tissues. TCRdb independently ran MiXCR on the multiplex PCR reads; one entry per CDR3 protein. The table lists 60,000 to 70,000 distinct CDR3 sequences, approximately 57% of them singletons. The specimen sequenced was breast tumor tissue. The receptors were gathered from a female donor with breast cancer. Some clones in this sample may be carry-over from other donors' samples.

The V call is TRBV12-3 or TRBV12-4, the J call TRBJ1-4; 10 nucleotides agree with TRBD1. The CDR3 sequence is 15 residues long. After removal of 7 bases from V and 11 bases from J, the junction contained 13 bases not matched to a gene. The CDR3 loop reads CASTGRGQGIGKLFF. CDR3 DNA sequence: TGTGCCAGCACCGGGAGGGGACAGGGGATCGGGAAACTGTTTTTT.

The sample holds many counts of this clonotype. The chain couples TRBV30 to TRBJ1-5, with D hard to call. This CDR3 has 13 residues. Germline values: CDR1 GTSNPN, CDR2 SVGIG (reference sequence). V lost 0 bases to trimming and J lost 6 bases, with 9 bases between them. In DNA form, the CDR3 reads TGTGCCTGGAGTGTGGGAGGCGGTCAGCCCCAGCATTTT. Translated: CAWSVGGGQPQHF.

The chain recombines TRBV12-5 with TRBJ2-2; D is ambiguous. Trimming pared 9 bases from V and 6 bases from J, leaving 5 bases between. Germline lookup yields CDR1 LGHNT and CDR2 FRNRAP. The CDR3 covers 10 residues. CDR3 coding DNA: TGTGCTAGCGACCCCGGGGAGCTGTTTTTT. It yields the protein CASDPGELFF.

This clonotype has at least ten counts. This sequence joins TRBV30 and TRBJ1-4, with D possibly matching TRBD1 (6 bases). The CDR3 length is 14 residues. CDR1 and CDR2 from the germline V gene are GTSNPN and SVGIG (reference sequence). Trimming took off 2 bases at V and 8 bases at J, with 15 bases between the two ends. CDR3 amino acids: CAWSSPGEAEKLFF. The CDR3 nucleotides read TGTGCCTGGAGTTCTCCAGGGGAAGCGGAAAAACTGTTTTTT.

A few counts support this clonotype. The junction differs from germline at one of its ends, possibly a read error. V gene TRBV20-1 combines with J gene TRBJ2-3, with 8 bases identical to TRBD2. Per germline, CDR1 DFQATT and CDR2 SNEGSKA (reference sequence). This CDR3 contains 15 residues. The CDR3 here is CSARDRASGSDMQYF. CDR3 nucleotides: TGCAGTGCTAGAGATCGGGCTAGCGGGTCTGATATGCAGTATTTT.

The chain joins TRBV2 to TRBJ1-6, with D uncertain. Germline V lookup: CDR1 SNHLY, CDR2 FYNNEI. This CDR3 comprises 15 residues. Trimming removed 3 bases at V and 13 bases at J, with 19 bases between. CDR3 in amino acids: CASSDQARYGYPLHF. DNA for the CDR3: TGTGCCAGCAGTGATCAGGCTAGATATGGCTACCCCCTCCACTTT.

This clonotype has a count of ten or more. A single base separates this from a much larger clone, so it may be a read error. CDR3 amino acids: CASSIDGSDTQYF. In nucleotides, the CDR3 is TGTGCCAGCAGTATCGACGGCTCAGATACGCAGTATTTT. The rearrangement links TRBV12-3 or TRBV12-4 to TRBJ2-3; D unresolved. The CDR3 spans 13 residues. V lost 5 bases and J 4 bases, leaving 10 bases between the germline ends.

This chain links TRBV20-1 with TRBJ2-3; D is unclear. The germline V gene encodes CDR1 DFQATT and CDR2 SNEGSKA (reference sequence). V lost 2 bases, J lost 2 bases, and 5 bases lay in between. The CDR3 covers 12 residues. This CDR3 is CSARLPTDTQYF. In nucleotides, the CDR3 is TGCAGTGCTAGACTGCCCACAGATACGCAGTATTTT.

This chain joins TRBV20-1 and TRBJ2-7; 12 bases map to TRBD1. The germline gives CDR1 DFQATT, CDR2 SNEGSKA (reference sequence). The CDR3 extends over 14 amino acids. The ends lost 7 bases at V and 7 bases at J; junction bases unmatched: 11. This chain's CDR3 is CSGRGDRGQGEQYF. CDR3 DNA: TGCAGTGGCAGGGGGGACAGGGGGCAGGGTGAGCAGTACTTC.

The sample holds one count of this clonotype. The J gene is TRBJ2-1, the V gene TRBV10-3; 8 nucleotides match TRBD1. This CDR3 has 15 amino acids. Germline CDR1 reads ENHRY; CDR2 reads SYGVKD. V trimming: 6 bases; J trimming: 0 bases; junction bases outside the gene matches: 4. The CDR3 is CAIRPQGASYNEQFF. The CDR3 nucleotides are TGTGCCATCAGACCGCAGGGGGCCTCCTACAATGAGCAGTTCTTC.

This clonotype has only a few counts. The chain couples TRBV14 to TRBJ2-2; perhaps D is TRBD1 or TRBD2 (5 bases each). Between the trimmed V and J ends, which lost 0 bases and 5 bases, there was a span of 13 bases. This CDR3 comprises 16 residues. Germline V lookup: CDR1 SGHDN, CDR2 FVKESK. CDR3 nucleotide sequence: TGTGCCAGCAGCCAAGATTGGGGTGGGGGAACCGGGGAGCTGTTTTTT. This translates into CASSQDWGGGTGELFF.